The 18 T cell receptor beta chains below were found in one sample sequenced in a study of post-analysis software for immune sequencing data. Findings and limits, study-wide: Patients showed TRBV5-6, TRBV5-1 and TRBV20-1 among roughly 5 TRBV segments more frequent than in controls.

These receptors lack a known antigen. TCR beta cDNA libraries had unique molecular identifiers. TCRdb called the PCR reads again in MiXCR, with one record for every CDR3 protein. The profile covers about 680,000 distinct CDR3 sequences, with roughly three fifths appearing a single time and about 10% taken by the ten largest. The sequenced sample consisted of blood. The receptor set was obtained from a girl aged 2 to 9 with multiple sclerosis.

Here the CDR3 reads CASNQLRGQGNGYTF. As DNA, the CDR3 is TGCGCCAGCAACCAGTTACGGGGACAGGGAAATGGCTACACCTTC. The chain employs TRBV4-1 and TRBJ1-2; 9 nucleotides match TRBD1. There are 15 residues in the CDR3. Germline loops: CDR1 MGHRA, CDR2 YSYEKL. Losses at the gene ends were 7 bases for V and 6 bases for J; bases not matched to a gene: 12.

The rearrangement joins TRBV7-2 to TRBJ2-7, with a weak D call TRBD2 (6 bases). The CDR3 is 14 amino acids. Germline V CDR1 and CDR2: SGHTA, FQGNSA. V lost 5 bases to trimming and J lost 4 bases, with 15 bases between them. This CDR3 reads CASSPPAGTYEQYF. For the CDR3, the DNA is TGTGCCAGCAGCCCCCCCGCCGGGACTTACGAGCAGTACTTC.

This rearrangement joins TRBV20-1 to TRBJ2-5; D is undetermined. Matching the DNA end better, TRBJ2-7 makes the J call doubtful. The CDR3 loop spans 15 amino acids. In germline, CDR1 is DFQATT, CDR2 SNEGSKA (reference sequence). The CDR3 spells CSARSRWGFYYEQYF. The CDR3 DNA sequence: TGCAGTGCTAGAAGTAGGTGGGGATTCTACTACGAGCAGTACTTC.

This clonotype was observed a few times. J is TRBJ2-1 and V is TRBV7-9, with D uncertain. Germline V CDR1 and CDR2: SEHNR, FQNEAQ (reference sequence). Trimming took off 5 bases at V and 6 bases at J, with 8 bases between the two ends. This CDR3 comprises 12 residues. CDR3 loop: CASSPHSNEQFF. Written as DNA, the CDR3 is TGTGCCAGCAGCCCCCACAGCAATGAGCAGTTCTTC.

This CDR3 reads CASSEGNKQYF. The DNA for the CDR3 is TGTGCCAGCAGTGAGGGGAACAAGCAGTATTTT. V and J are TRBV6-4 and TRBJ2-3; D not certain. Germline V gene sequence: CDR1 MRHNA, CDR2 SNTAGT. Trimming pared 3 bases from V and 11 bases from J, leaving 9 bases between. There are 11 residues in the CDR3.

This chain links TRBV6-5 with TRBJ2-1; D gene unclear. Germline CDR1 and CDR2: MNHEY and SVGAGI. Between the trimmed V and J ends, which lost 0 bases and 6 bases, there was a span of 6 bases. CDR3 length equals 13 residues. CDR3 region: CASSYSTGNEQFF. CDR3 DNA: TGTGCCAGCAGTTACTCGACCGGCAATGAGCAGTTCTTC.

This clonotype was seen more than once but under ten times. V gene TRBV2 combines with J gene TRBJ2-3; 7 bases agree with TRBD2. Germline values: CDR1 SNHLY, CDR2 FYNNEI. The ends lost 5 bases at V and 1 base at J; junction bases unmatched: 3. The CDR3 has 14 amino acids. In DNA form, the CDR3 reads TGTGCCAGCAGTTCTAGCGGAGGCACAGATACGCAGTATTTT. Translated, it gives CASSSSGGTDTQYF.

This clonotype was counted only a few times. The chain recombines TRBV2 with TRBJ1-5; maybe TRBD1 (5 bases). The CDR3 has 14 residues. The V gene's germline CDR1 is SNHLY and CDR2 FYNNEI. V was shortened by 7 bases and J by 0 bases, with 10 bases between the two germline ends. CDR3 sequence: CASTGTDSNQPQHF. CDR3 nucleotides: TGTGCCAGCACCGGGACCGATAGCAATCAGCCCCAGCATTTT.

CDR3: CVGTSGANVLTF. The CDR3 nucleotides read TGTGTTGGCACCTCTGGGGCCAACGTCCTGACTTTC. V gene TRBV7-2 combines with J gene TRBJ2-6; D gene uncertain. CDR1 is SGHTA and CDR2 is FQGNSA in the germline V gene. This CDR3 comprises 12 residues.

The V call is TRBV6-1, the J call TRBJ2-5, with 9 bases lining up with TRBD1. The better agreement between TRBJ2-7 and the DNA end casts doubt on the J call. Germline V gene sequence: CDR1 MNHNS, CDR2 SASEGT. CDR3 length equals 14 residues. The CDR3 region is CASSAWDRDYEQYF. CDR3 coding DNA: TGTGCCAGCAGTGCTTGGGACAGGGACTACGAGCAGTACTTC.

The chain has TRBV20-1 and TRBJ1-1, with D perhaps TRBD1 (6 bases). The CDR3 contains 13 residues. From germline, CDR1 is DFQATT and CDR2 SNEGSKA (reference sequence). The V end lost 0 bases, the J end lost 4 bases, and 9 bases lay between the germline ends. CDR3 nucleotides: TGCAGTGCTAGAGACCAAGGGGGCACTGAAGCTTTCTTT. Protein: CSARDQGGTEAFF.

The gene calls are TRBV5-1 and TRBJ2-7; D ambiguous. Trimming pared 0 bases from V and 3 bases from J, leaving 10 bases between. This CDR3 has 14 residues. CDR1 is SGHRS, CDR2 YFSETQ, per germline. In DNA, the CDR3 is TGCGCCAGCAGCTTGGCGCCGAATGTCTACGAGCAGTACTTC. Its translation: CASSLAPNVYEQYF.

As for this clonotype: A much bigger clone sits one base away, suggesting this may be a read error. V gene TRBV20-1 combines with J gene TRBJ2-1, with no clear D. The CDR3 length is 10 residues. V lost 5 bases and J 3 bases, leaving 2 bases between the germline ends. Germline CDR1 is DFQATT and CDR2 is SNEGSKA (reference sequence). The CDR3 sequence: CSAFYNEQFF. The CDR3 bases are TGCAGTGCTTTCTACAATGAGCAGTTCTTC.

This clonotype was observed a single time. The junction shows a germline mismatch at one end, possibly a read error. V and J are TRBV5-6 and TRBJ2-7; 9 bases line up with TRBD1. Germline V gives CDR1 SGHDT, CDR2 YYEEEE. The CDR3 has 15 amino acids. The CDR3 coding sequence is TGTGCCAGCAGCTTGGGACAGGGGGTCACCTACGAGCAGGACTTC. Translation gives CASSLGQGVTYEQDF.

This clonotype came up a few times. This chain connects TRBV3-1 to TRBJ2-7; D may be TRBD1 (6 bases). Germline assignment: CDR1 LGHDT and CDR2 YNNKEL (reference sequence). The CDR3 runs to 13 residues. The V and J ends lost 8 bases and 0 bases respectively, with 11 bases between them. The DNA of the CDR3 is TGTGCCAGCCGGGACAAATCCTCCTACGAGCAGTACTTC. This sequence encodes CASRDKSSYEQYF.

The rearrangement joins TRBV29-1 to TRBJ2-3; 7 nucleotides align to TRBD1. The CDR3 is 12 amino acids. Germline CDR1 reads SQVTM; CDR2 reads ANQGSEA. The V segment lost 7 bases and the J segment 7 bases; nucleotides outside the gene matches: 8. The DNA of the CDR3 is TGCAGCGGCCGGGACAGATCAAATACGCAGTATTTT. Amino acids: CSGRDRSNTQYF.

Only a few counts were recorded for this clonotype. The chain has TRBV10-3 and TRBJ2-3; 8 bases are a match to TRBD2. V shed 10 bases and J 2 bases; nucleotides not matched to a gene: 2. Germline assignment: CDR1 ENHRY and CDR2 SYGVKD. The CDR3 spans 12 residues. This CDR3 reads CATGGDTDTQYF. The CDR3 DNA sequence: TGTGCCACCGGGGGGGACACAGATACGCAGTATTTT.

The genes are TRBV11-2 and TRBJ2-1; 7 bases fit TRBD1. The CDR3 is 13 residues long. The trim removed 3 bases at V and 7 bases at J, leaving 3 bases unmatched. Germline V lookup: CDR1 SGHAT, CDR2 FQNNGV. The CDR3: CASSFDRVNEQFF. The CDR3 DNA is TGTGCCAGCAGCTTCGACAGGGTAAATGAGCAGTTCTTC.